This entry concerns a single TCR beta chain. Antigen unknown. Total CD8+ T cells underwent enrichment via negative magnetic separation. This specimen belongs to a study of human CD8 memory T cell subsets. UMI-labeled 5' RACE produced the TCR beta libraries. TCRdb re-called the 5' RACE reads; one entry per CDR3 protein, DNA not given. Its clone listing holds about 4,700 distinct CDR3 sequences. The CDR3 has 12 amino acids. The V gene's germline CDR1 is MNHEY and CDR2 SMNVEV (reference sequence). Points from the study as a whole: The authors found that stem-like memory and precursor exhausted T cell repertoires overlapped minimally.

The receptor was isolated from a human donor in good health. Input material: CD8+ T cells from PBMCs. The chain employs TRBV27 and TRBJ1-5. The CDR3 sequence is CASKRGNQPQHF.